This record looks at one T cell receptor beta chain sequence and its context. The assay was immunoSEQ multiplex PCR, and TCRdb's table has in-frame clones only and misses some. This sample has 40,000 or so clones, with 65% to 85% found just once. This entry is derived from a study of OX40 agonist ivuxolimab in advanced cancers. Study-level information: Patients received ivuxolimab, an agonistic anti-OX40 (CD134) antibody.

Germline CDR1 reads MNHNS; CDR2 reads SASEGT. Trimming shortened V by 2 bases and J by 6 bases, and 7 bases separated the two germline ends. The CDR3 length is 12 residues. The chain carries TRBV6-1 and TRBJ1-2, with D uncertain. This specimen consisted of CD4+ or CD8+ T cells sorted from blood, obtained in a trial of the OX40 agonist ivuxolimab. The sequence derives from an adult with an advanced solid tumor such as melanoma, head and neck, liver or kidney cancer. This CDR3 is CASSEYGDGYTF. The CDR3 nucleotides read TGTGCCAGCAGTGAATATGGAGATGGCTACACCTTC.